The clone carrying this TCR beta chain has just a few counts. The entry originates in a study of T cells after yellow fever vaccination. This CDR3 contains 16 residues. Germline values: CDR1 LGHNA, CDR2 YSLEER. Trimming took 0 bases from V and 3 from J; bases not matched to a gene: 7. Via MiXCR, TCRdb re-called the 5' RACE reads, giving one row per CDR3 protein. The sample yields approximately 550,000 distinct CDR3 sequences, roughly 14% seen once. V usage is TRBV4-3 and J usage is TRBJ2-7; the match to TRBD1 covers 8 bases. This clonotype was sampled from a man aged 25-45 years who received the YFV17D yellow fever vaccine. The specimen was PBMCs, collected on the day of the yellow fever booster vaccination. CDR3 region: CASSQDLAGGFYEQYF. CDR3 in DNA: TGCGCCAGCAGCCAAGATCTCGCAGGGGGCTTCTACGAGCAGTACTTC.